The 13 T cell receptor beta chains below were found in one sample sequenced in a study of neurological immune-mediated disorders. TCRdb passed the 5' RACE reads through MiXCR, listing each CDR3 protein once. The sample has about 49,000 distinct CDR3 sequences, roughly 13% seen once. As for time point: longitudinal time-point 2. Sequencing was done on a sample of PBMCs. These receptors originate from a male donor with HTLV-1-associated myelopathy (HAM/TSP).

In the case of this clonotype: A junction boundary mismatches the germline segment, possibly from a read error. This chain links TRBV6-5 with TRBJ1-5, with unresolved D. Per germline, CDR1 MNHEY and CDR2 SVGAGI. The CDR3 sequence is 15 residues long. This CDR3 is CAISHSTDRNQPQHF. The CDR3 DNA is TGTGCCATCAGTCACTCGACCGATCGCAATCAGCCCCAGCATTTT.

This clonotype was seen repeatedly, ten times or more. This rearrangement joins TRBV20-1 to TRBJ2-1, with 10 bases that match TRBD2. CDR1 is DFQATT and CDR2 is SNEGSKA in the germline V gene (reference sequence). With 1 base clipped from V and 4 bases from J, the junction kept 10 bases outside the gene matches. This CDR3 has 17 residues. The DNA of the CDR3 is TGCAGTGCTAGAGCCCGCCATAGCGGGGGGACATACAATGAGCAGTTCTTC. This translates into CSARARHSGGTYNEQFF.

This sequence joins TRBV7-2 and TRBJ2-5; D may be TRBD1 (6 bases). CDR1 and CDR2 from the germline V gene are SGHTA and FQGNSA. The CDR3 length is 14 residues. The V end was cut by 7 bases, the J end by 2 bases, with 14 bases between. CDR3 nucleotide sequence: TGTGCCAGCATATTAGGGGGAGCGCAAGAGACCCAGTACTTC. It is translated as CASILGGAQETQYF.

This clonotype was counted ten times or more. The rearrangement joins TRBV11-3 to TRBJ2-3, with D maybe TRBD2 (5 bases). The CDR3 totals 16 residues. Per germline, CDR1 SGHNT and CDR2 YENEEA. V was trimmed by 3 bases and J by 2 bases, leaving 15 bases between them. CDR3 DNA: TGTGCCAGCAGCTTTACTAGTAGGGCCCCCACAGATACGCAGTATTTT. Its protein product is CASSFTSRAPTDTQYF.

The chain has TRBV20-1 and TRBJ2-7, with 9 bases aligning to TRBD2. With V trimmed by 3 bases and J by 0 bases, 6 bases remained unmatched. Germline CDR1 DFQATT, CDR2 SNEGSKA (reference sequence). This CDR3 is built from 15 residues. The CDR3: CSASPSSGASYEQYF. The CDR3 DNA reads as TGCAGTGCTAGTCCCTCTAGCGGGGCCTCCTACGAGCAGTACTTC.

Ten or more counts support this clonotype. The chain couples TRBV5-1 to TRBJ2-3, with D possibly being TRBD2 (5 bases). The CDR3 spans 15 residues. Trimming pared 0 bases from V and 4 bases from J, leaving 12 bases between. The germline CDR1 and CDR2 sequences are SGHRS and YFSETQ. The CDR3 sequence is CASSLGVASADTQYF. The DNA of the CDR3 is TGCGCCAGCAGCTTGGGGGTAGCGTCGGCAGATACGCAGTATTTT.

V and J are TRBV28 and TRBJ2-5; D call uncertain. Germline V CDR1 and CDR2: MDHEN, SYDVKM. Trimming removed 3 bases from V and 2 bases from J, with 13 bases in between. The length of the CDR3 is 15 residues. The CDR3 DNA reads TGTGCCAGCAGTTTCTCTCGTGGTGTACAAGAGACCCAGTACTTC. Its protein product is CASSFSRGVQETQYF.

In its sample, this clonotype was seen many times. V gene TRBV7-2 combines with J gene TRBJ2-5; D is undetermined. The CDR3 has 13 residues. Trimming took off 4 bases at V and 5 bases at J, with 11 bases between the two ends. The germline V gene encodes CDR1 SGHTA and CDR2 FQGNSA. CDR3 in amino acids: CASSSEPRETQYF. The CDR3 DNA reads as TGTGCCAGCAGCTCCGAGCCGCGGGAGACCCAGTACTTC.

The gene calls are TRBV27 and TRBJ1-5; 9 bases are shared with TRBD1. Unmatched junction bases numbered 10, after V lost 10 bases and J lost 3 bases. The CDR3 extends over 15 amino acids. Germline V CDR1 and CDR2: MNHEY, SMNVEV (reference sequence). The CDR3 DNA follows: TGTGCCACATCGGACAGGGGATCTGTCAATCAGCCCCAGCATTTT. It is translated as CATSDRGSVNQPQHF.

V and J are TRBV20-1 and TRBJ1-1; D ambiguous. This CDR3 has 12 amino acids. V lost 6 bases and J 8 bases, leaving 16 bases between the germline ends. The germline V gene encodes CDR1 DFQATT and CDR2 SNEGSKA (reference sequence). This CDR3 is CSALYYQSEAFF. DNA for the CDR3: TGCAGTGCCCTGTATTATCAATCCGAAGCTTTCTTT.

This clonotype was seen many times. The V call is TRBV25-1, the J call TRBJ1-4; D is perhaps TRBD1 (5 bases). This CDR3 has 15 amino acids. Deletions cut 4 bases from V and 7 bases from J, with 16 bases between. CDR1 is MGHDK, CDR2 SYGVNS, per germline. As DNA, the CDR3 is TGTGCCAGCAGTGCCCAGGGATTACGCGGTGAAAAACTGTTTTTT. It yields the protein CASSAQGLRGEKLFF.

This clonotype has ten or more counts. The chain has TRBV20-1 and TRBJ2-7; TRBD1 aligns across 9 bases. Germline loops: CDR1 DFQATT, CDR2 SNEGSKA (reference sequence). The CDR3 is 13 residues long. The CDR3 DNA follows: TGCAGCTATCCCGCGACAGGGGGGTACGAGCAGTACTTC. It is translated as CSYPATGGYEQYF.

In its sample, this clonotype was seen many times. The rearrangement joins TRBV5-5 to TRBJ1-1; D unclear. The CDR3 consists of 12 residues. CDR1 is SGHKS and CDR2 is YYEKEE in the germline V gene (reference sequence). With 0 bases removed from V and 8 bases from J, the gap between germline ends came to 8 bases. CDR3 in DNA: TGTGCCAGCAGCTTGGGGATTGGAGAAGCTTTCTTT. Encoded protein: CASSLGIGEAFF. The full variable domain, completed using reference TRBV5-5 and TRBJ1-1, is DAGVTQSPTHLIKTRGQQVTLRCSPISGHKSVSWYQQVLGQGPQFIFQYYEKEERGRGNFPDRFSARQFPNYSSELNVNALLLGDSALYLCASSLGIGEAFFGQGTRLTVV.